The rows below give T cell receptor beta chains drawn from one sample of a study of identical twins. TCRdb re-derived calls from the 5' RACE reads in MiXCR, one entry per CDR3 protein. This table has fewer than 650,000 distinct CDR3 sequences, around 9.6% appearing once. This same sample was also part of a study on yellow fever vaccine responses in identical twins.

Source material: PBMCs. These receptors came from a woman between 18 and 30 years old in good health. The CDR3 runs from the conserved cysteine through the conserved F or W. Each record gives: CDR3 protein, CDR3 DNA, D gene, V gene, J gene, clone size. A D gene is named only where the DNA matches it firmly. Size is omitted from some rows. Given values are once, few, many or a class for expanded clones.

CASSREGIYNEQFF	TGTGCCAGCAGTCGGGAGGGAATCTACAATGAGCAGTTCTTC	TRBD2	TRBV12-3/TRBV12-4	TRBJ2-1	.
CASSLARDGPYEQYF	TGTGCCAGCAGCTTAGCTCGGGACGGACCCTACGAGCAGTACTTC	.	TRBV7-2	TRBJ2-7	few
CASSYSGPNNGELFF	TGTGCCAGCAGTTACTCGGGGCCCAACAACGGGGAGCTGTTTTTT	.	TRBV6-5	TRBJ2-2	few
CASSQLRGSTGELFF	TGCGCCAGCAGCCAGCTAAGGGGTTCAACCGGGGAGCTGTTTTTT	.	TRBV5-1	TRBJ2-2	many
CASSLVWKTADTQYF	TGTGCCAGCAGCTTGGTATGGAAAACGGCAGATACGCAGTATTTT	.	TRBV5-8	TRBJ2-3	few
CASSLVGTGTGGSYEQYF	TGTGCCAGCAGTTTAGTGGGCACGGGGACAGGGGGCTCCTACGAGCAGTACTTC	TRBD1	TRBV28	TRBJ2-7	.
CASSPGTGLVGELFF	TGCGCCAGCAGCCCCGGGACAGGGCTCGTCGGGGAGCTGTTTTTT	TRBD1	TRBV5-1	TRBJ2-2	many
CASSDRDWYNEQFF	TGTGCCAGCAGCGACCGGGACTGGTACAATGAGCAGTTCTTC	.	TRBV13	TRBJ2-1	.
CASSFLTGGAGANVLTF	TGTGCCAGCAGTTTCCTGACAGGGGGTGCTGGGGCCAACGTCCTGACTTTC	TRBD1	TRBV28	TRBJ2-6	.
CSARDGISGMKGEQYF	TGCAGTGCTAGAGATGGGATTAGCGGGATGAAGGGCGAGCAGTACTTC	TRBD2	TRBV20-1	TRBJ2-7	few
CASEISGIYNEQFF	TGTGCCAGCGAGATTAGCGGTATATACAATGAGCAGTTCTTC	.	TRBV3-1	TRBJ2-1	many
CASSLSGGLNTGELFF	TGTGCCAGCAGTTTATCGGGCGGGTTAAACACCGGGGAGCTGTTTTTT	.	TRBV27	TRBJ2-2	few
CSVYGGVGEKLFF	TGCAGCGTTTATGGGGGCGTAGGTGAAAAACTGTTTTTT	.	TRBV29-1	TRBJ1-4	few
CASGPGTSGYEQYF	TGTGCCAGCGGGCCCGGGACTAGCGGCTACGAGCAGTACTTC	TRBD2	TRBV9	TRBJ2-7	many
CSVPGQGGLGNTIYF	TGCAGCGTTCCAGGGCAGGGAGGTCTCGGAAACACCATATATTTT	.	TRBV29-1	TRBJ1-3	many
CTSSLGPGQGLPGVETQYF	TGTACCAGCAGTCTTGGACCGGGACAGGGGTTACCGGGTGTGGAGACCCAGTACTTC	TRBD1	TRBV12-3/TRBV12-4	TRBJ2-5	.
CASSLEGLAEYNEQFF	TGCGCCAGCAGCCTCGAAGGACTAGCGGAATACAATGAGCAGTTCTTC	TRBD2	TRBV5-1	TRBJ2-1	many
CATSDSYLSEKLFF	TGTGCCACCAGTGATTCGTACCTGAGTGAAAAACTGTTTTTT	.	TRBV24-1	TRBJ1-4	.
CASSAHFSDTNSPLHF	TGTGCCAGCAGCGCTCACTTCTCGGACACAAATTCACCCCTCCACTTT	.	TRBV9	TRBJ1-6	.
CASSLGESYGYTF	TGTGCCAGCAGTTTAGGCGAGTCCTATGGCTACACCTTC	.	TRBV28	TRBJ1-2	many
CASSHPIPPNTEAFF	TGTGCCAGCAGCCACCCCATCCCACCGAACACTGAAGCTTTCTTT	.	TRBV7-9	TRBJ1-1	.
CASSLRRTSGSGHTDTQYF	TGTGCCAGCAGCTTAAGGCGGACTAGCGGGAGTGGGCACACAGATACGCAGTATTTT	TRBD2	TRBV11-2	TRBJ2-3	.
CASSTTETQYF	TGTGCCAGCAGCACCACTGAGACCCAGTACTTC	.	TRBV12-3/TRBV12-4	TRBJ2-5	many
CAWSVSFYEQYF	TGTGCCTGGAGTGTAAGTTTTTACGAGCAGTACTTC	.	TRBV30	TRBJ2-7	many
CASSLGGNRAQETQYF	TGCGCCAGCAGCTTGGGCGGGAATCGGGCCCAAGAGACCCAGTACTTC	.	TRBV5-1	TRBJ2-5	few
CASSLEQGAREQYF	TGCGCCAGCAGCTTGGAACAGGGGGCGCGGGAGCAGTACTTC	TRBD1	TRBV5-1	TRBJ2-7	few
CATSEGFLGTNEQFF	TGTGCCACCAGTGAGGGGTTCCTCGGGACCAATGAGCAGTTCTTC	.	TRBV24-1	TRBJ2-1	.
CASSPATPGGWQYF	TGTGCCAGCAGTCCCGCCACCCCGGGTGGCTGGCAGTATTTT	.	TRBV12-3/TRBV12-4	TRBJ2-3	.
CASSSTGRGTEAFF	TGCGCCAGCAGCTCAACGGGGCGCGGAACTGAAGCTTTCTTT	.	TRBV5-1	TRBJ1-1	.
CSARDLLGQGNTDTQYF	TGCAGTGCTAGAGATCTTCTAGGACAGGGAAATACAGATACGCAGTATTTT	TRBD1	TRBV20-1	TRBJ2-3	.
CASSLAAGTQNYEQYF	TGTGCCAGCAGCTTAGCGGCCGGGACACAGAACTACGAGCAGTACTTC	.	TRBV7-9	TRBJ2-7	.
CASSFNRANSPLHF	TGCGCCAGCAGCTTCAACAGGGCTAATTCACCCCTCCACTTT	.	TRBV5-1	TRBJ1-6	.
CASALQVSYEQYF	TGTGCCAGCGCCCTACAGGTCTCCTACGAGCAGTACTTC	.	TRBV6-2/TRBV6-3	TRBJ2-7	.
CSAFRPGEQYF	TGCAGTGCTTTCCGCCCGGGCGAGCAGTACTTC	.	TRBV20-1	TRBJ2-7	.
CASSRGGFYNSPLHF	TGTGCCAGCAGCAGAGGAGGGTTCTATAATTCACCCCTCCACTTT	.	TRBV11-2	TRBJ1-6	many
CSARKREAFLSSSYEQYF	TGCAGTGCTAGAAAGCGGGAGGCCTTCCTATCGAGCTCCTACGAGCAGTACTTC	TRBD2	TRBV20-1	TRBJ2-7	many
CASSSERVRMFF	TGTGCCAGCAGCTCCGAGAGGGTGCGTATGTTCTTC	.	TRBV7-2	TRBJ2-1	many
CASSLEIGTEAFF	TGTGCCAGCAGCTTGGAGATAGGGACTGAAGCTTTCTTT	.	TRBV5-4	TRBJ1-1	.
CAISGGAPGAQYF	TGTGCCATCAGTGGAGGAGCGCCCGGAGCCCAGTACTTC	.	TRBV10-3	TRBJ2-5	once
CASSKRSAGGYFTGELFF	TGTGCCAGCAGCAAACGGAGTGCGGGAGGGTACTTTACCGGGGAGCTGTTTTTT	TRBD2	TRBV11-2	TRBJ2-2	.
CASSSKLVGDTQYF	TGTGCCAGCAGCTCAAAACTAGTGGGCGATACGCAGTATTTT	.	TRBV7-2	TRBJ2-3	few
CSGQGGKDTQYF	TGCAGCGGACAGGGGGGAAAAGATACGCAGTATTTT	TRBD1	TRBV29-1	TRBJ2-3	.
CASSQVLAGGQGNEQFF	TGCGCCAGCAGCCAAGTTTTAGCGGGAGGTCAGGGCAATGAGCAGTTCTTC	TRBD2	TRBV4-3	TRBJ2-1	few
CARSGQTYEQYF	TGTGCCAGAAGCGGACAGACATACGAGCAGTACTTC	.	TRBV12-3/TRBV12-4	TRBJ2-7	.
CASSTRDRRGTQYF	TGTGCCAGCAGTACACGGGACAGGAGGGGGACCCAGTACTTC	TRBD1	TRBV25-1	TRBJ2-5	.